This entry lists 13 T cell receptor beta chains sequenced from one sample in a study of PD-1 blockade in classical Hodgkin lymphoma. All patients experienced relapse after autologous stem cell transplantation, and brentuximab vedotin exposure was variable. Only in-frame clones appear in the TCRdb table, and some are missing; sequencing was by immunoSEQ multiplex PCR. Counted here are several thousand clones, about 79% occurring once; the ten biggest clones make up approximately 44%. Sequencing used peripheral blood mononuclear cells (PBMCs), obtained before the second cycle of nivolumab. The source is a human donor with classical Hodgkin lymphoma.

With respect to this clone: Other DNA sequences in this specimen translate into the identical CDR3. The chain is built from TRBV4-3 and TRBJ1-1; a possible D gene is TRBD1 (5 bases). The germline V gene encodes CDR1 LGHNA and CDR2 YSLEER. The V gene lost 1 base and the J gene lost 0 bases, with 12 bases spanning the gap. There are 16 residues in the CDR3. CDR3 in DNA: TGCGCCAGCAGCCAAGGCCGAACAGGCATGAACACTGAAGCTTTCTTT. This codes for CASSQGRTGMNTEAFF.

V gene TRBV18 combines with J gene TRBJ1-5; no definite D call. The CDR3 runs 13 residues. V lost 2 bases to trimming and J lost 5 bases, with 7 bases between them. Germline V CDR1 and CDR2: KGHSH, LQKENI. CDR3: CASSPERDQPQHF. The CDR3, as DNA: TGTGCCAGCTCACCAGAGAGGGATCAGCCCCAGCATTTT.

This clone was counted between two and nine times. CDR3 protein: CASRAHGTSGSYEQYF. CDR3 sequence (DNA): TGTGCCAGCAGGGCACACGGGACTAGCGGGTCCTACGAGCAGTACTTC. This chain joins TRBV27 and TRBJ2-7; 12 nucleotides line up with TRBD2. The junction had 7 bases not matched to a gene; V was cut back by 6 bases and J by 1 base. This CDR3 is built from 16 residues. Germline V gene sequence: CDR1 MNHEY, CDR2 SMNVEV (reference sequence).

This clone was seen a few times. The chain joins TRBV11-1 to TRBJ1-2; 7 bases fit TRBD1. J gave up 4 bases and V 3 bases, and 8 bases lay outside the gene matches. The CDR3 runs to 15 residues. Germline CDR1 reads SGHAT; CDR2 reads FQDESV (reference sequence). As DNA, the CDR3 is TGTGCCAGCAGCTTGGGGGAAGGGGGCGCCTATGGCTACACCTTC. Translated: CASSLGEGGAYGYTF.

This chain uses TRBV10-3 with TRBJ1-6; perhaps TRBD1 as D (5 bases). The CDR3 has 15 amino acids. Germline CDR1 reads ENHRY; CDR2 reads SYGVKD. V dropped 3 bases and J dropped 6 bases, with 12 bases sitting between them. CDR3 loop: CAISDDSLINSPLHF. Here the CDR3 DNA reads TGTGCCATCAGTGATGACAGCCTGATTAATTCACCCCTCCACTTT.

The V gene is TRBV6-6, the J gene TRBJ2-1; no clear D gene. The germline V and J ends were trimmed by 10 bases and 3 bases, with 10 bases remaining between them. Germline lookup yields CDR1 MNHNY and CDR2 SVGAGI (reference sequence). CDR3 size: 12 residues. The CDR3 sequence is CAIGTGYNEQFF. The CDR3 nucleotides read TGTGCCATCGGCACCGGCTACAATGAGCAGTTCTTC.

V and J are TRBV28 and TRBJ1-2, with D maybe TRBD1 (6 bases). Trimming removed 7 bases at V and 4 bases at J, with 16 bases between. The CDR3 runs 14 residues. The germline V gene has CDR1 MDHEN and CDR2 SYDVKM. CDR3 sequence: CASTKLQGLYGYTF. CDR3 bases: TGTGCCAGCACCAAGCTACAGGGCCTCTATGGCTACACCTTC.

This clone was found once. The V and J genes are TRBV5-4 and TRBJ1-5, with D tentatively TRBD1 (6 bases). There are 16 residues in the CDR3. The ends were cut back, 2 bases at V and 3 bases at J, with 15 bases in the middle. Germline V gives CDR1 SGHNT, CDR2 YYREEE (reference sequence). The chain's CDR3 is CASSFNRGQDNQPQHF. As DNA, the CDR3 is TGTGCCAGCAGCTTCAATCGGGGGCAGGACAATCAGCCCCAGCATTTT.

J is TRBJ1-5 and V is TRBV5-8, with D hard to call. The CDR3 is made up of 12 amino acids. Germline V CDR1 and CDR2: SGHTS, YDEGEE. Trimming took off 4 bases at V and 4 bases at J, with 6 bases between the two ends. CDR3 nucleotides: TGTGCCAGCAGCCCGCTTAATCAGCCCCAGCATTTT. Translation: CASSPLNQPQHF.

The chain links TRBV6-1 to TRBJ2-5; 13 bases are a match to TRBD2. The CDR3 covers 16 residues. Germline lookup yields CDR1 MNHNS and CDR2 SASEGT. Trimming removed 2 bases from V and 2 bases from J; junction bases left unmatched: 2. The chain's CDR3 is CASSEWGLAGQETQYF. The CDR3 nucleotides are TGTGCCAGCAGTGAATGGGGACTAGCGGGACAAGAGACCCAGTACTTC.

The chain uses TRBV29-1 and TRBJ2-7; TRBD2 agrees at 13 bases. With V trimmed by 5 bases and J by 3 bases, 16 bases remained unmatched. Germline assignment: CDR1 SQVTM and CDR2 ANQGSEA. The CDR3 loop spans 18 amino acids. The DNA of the CDR3 is TGCAGCGTTTACCTCCGACTAGCGGGAGGAATTGGTAGCTACGAGCAGTACTTC. Protein: CSVYLRLAGGIGSYEQYF.

J is TRBJ1-1 and V is TRBV19; TRBD1 agrees at 8 bases. V was pared by 3 bases and J by 2 bases, with 5 bases of the junction left unmatched. The germline CDR1 and CDR2 sequences are LNHDA and SQIVND (reference sequence). CDR3 length equals 15 residues. The CDR3 DNA follows: TGTGCCAGTAGTATGGGCAGGGGGCGTAACACTGAAGCTTTCTTT. As protein: CASSMGRGRNTEAFF.

The chain has TRBV13 and TRBJ2-7; TRBD2 agrees at 7 bases. CDR1 and CDR2 from the germline V gene are PRHDT and FYEKMQ (reference sequence). The CDR3 covers 14 residues. V trimming: 4 bases; J trimming: 1 base; junction bases outside the gene matches: 4. The CDR3 nucleotides are TGTGCCAGCAGCTCCCAACTAGCGTCCTACGAGCAGTACTTC. Residues: CASSSQLASYEQYF.